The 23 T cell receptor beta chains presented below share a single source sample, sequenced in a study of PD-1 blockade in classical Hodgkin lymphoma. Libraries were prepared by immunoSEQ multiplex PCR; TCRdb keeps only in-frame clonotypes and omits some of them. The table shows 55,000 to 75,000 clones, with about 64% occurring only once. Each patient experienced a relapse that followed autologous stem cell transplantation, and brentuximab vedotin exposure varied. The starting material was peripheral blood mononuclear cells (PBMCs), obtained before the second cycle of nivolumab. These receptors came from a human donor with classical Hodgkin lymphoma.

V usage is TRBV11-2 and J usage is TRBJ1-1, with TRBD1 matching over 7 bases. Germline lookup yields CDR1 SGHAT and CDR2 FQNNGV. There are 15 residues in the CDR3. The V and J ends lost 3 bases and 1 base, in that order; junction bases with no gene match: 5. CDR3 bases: TGTGCCAGCAGCTTCCGGAGGACAGGGAACACTGAAGCTTTCTTT. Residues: CASSFRRTGNTEAFF.

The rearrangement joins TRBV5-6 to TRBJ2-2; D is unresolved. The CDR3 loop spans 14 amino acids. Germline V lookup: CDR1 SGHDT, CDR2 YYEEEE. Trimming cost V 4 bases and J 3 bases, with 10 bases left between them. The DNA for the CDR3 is TGTGCCAGCAGCGACCCAGGTTACACCGGGGAGCTGTTTTTT. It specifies CASSDPGYTGELFF.

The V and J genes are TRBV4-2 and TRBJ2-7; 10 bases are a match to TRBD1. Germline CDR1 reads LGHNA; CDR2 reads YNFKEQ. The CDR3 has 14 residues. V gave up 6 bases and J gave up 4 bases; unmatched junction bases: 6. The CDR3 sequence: CASSSGQGDYEQYF. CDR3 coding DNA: TGTGCCAGCAGTTCCGGACAGGGGGATTACGAGCAGTACTTC.

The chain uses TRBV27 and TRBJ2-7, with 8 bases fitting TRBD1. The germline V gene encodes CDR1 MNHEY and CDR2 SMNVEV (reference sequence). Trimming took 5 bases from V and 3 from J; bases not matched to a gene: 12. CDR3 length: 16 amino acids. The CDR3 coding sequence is TGTGCCAGCAGTCCATGGGGACAGGTCGGTGTCTACGAGCAGTACTTC. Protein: CASSPWGQVGVYEQYF.

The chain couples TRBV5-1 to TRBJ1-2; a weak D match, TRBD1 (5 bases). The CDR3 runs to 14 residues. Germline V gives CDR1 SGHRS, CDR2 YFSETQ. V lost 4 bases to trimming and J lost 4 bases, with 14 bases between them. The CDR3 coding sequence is TGCGCCAGCAGCCCCGACAGCGTCGGCTATGGCTACACCTTC. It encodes CASSPDSVGYGYTF.

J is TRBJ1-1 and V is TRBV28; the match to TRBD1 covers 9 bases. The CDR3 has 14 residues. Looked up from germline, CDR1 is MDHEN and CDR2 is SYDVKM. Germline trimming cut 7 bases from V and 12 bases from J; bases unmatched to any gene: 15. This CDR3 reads CASTPAPGQGFPFF. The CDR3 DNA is TGTGCCAGCACCCCCGCTCCGGGACAGGGCTTTCCTTTCTTT.

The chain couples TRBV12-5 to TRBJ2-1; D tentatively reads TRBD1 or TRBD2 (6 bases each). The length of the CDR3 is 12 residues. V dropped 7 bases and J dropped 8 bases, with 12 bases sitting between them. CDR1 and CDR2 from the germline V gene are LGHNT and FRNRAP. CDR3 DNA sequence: TGTGCTAGTGTTTCCCGGGGGCATGAGCAGTTCTTC. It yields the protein CASVSRGHEQFF.

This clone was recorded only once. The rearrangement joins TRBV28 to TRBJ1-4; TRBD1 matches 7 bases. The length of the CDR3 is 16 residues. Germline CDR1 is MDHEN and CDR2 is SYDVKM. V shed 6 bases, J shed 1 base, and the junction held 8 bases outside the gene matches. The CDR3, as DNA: TGTGCCAGCAGCCAGGGGGTGGGGGTAACTAATGAAAAACTGTTTTTT. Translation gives CASSQGVGVTNEKLFF. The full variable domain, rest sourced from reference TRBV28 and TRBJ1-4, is DVKVTQSSRYLVKRTGEKVFLECVQDMDHENMFWYRQDPGLGLRLIYFSYDVKMKEKGDIPEGYSVSREKKERFSLILESASTNQTSMYLCASSQGVGVTNEKLFFGSGTQLSVL.

The CDR3 coding sequence is TGTGCCAGCAGTTACCGGGGGGGTAATCAGCCCCAGCATTTT. This gives the protein CASSYRGGNQPQHF. The V call is TRBV6-5, the J call TRBJ1-5; possibly TRBD1 for D (5 bases). The germline V gene encodes CDR1 MNHEY and CDR2 SVGAGI. Trimming left V 2 bases short and J 4 bases short, with 9 bases between. The CDR3 runs 14 residues.

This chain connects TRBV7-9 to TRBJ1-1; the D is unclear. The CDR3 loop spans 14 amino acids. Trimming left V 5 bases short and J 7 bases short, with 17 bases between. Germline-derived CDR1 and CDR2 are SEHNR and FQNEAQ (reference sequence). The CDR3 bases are TGTGCCAGCAGCCCTAAGGGAGCTGGGGTTGAAGCTTTCTTT. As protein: CASSPKGAGVEAFF.

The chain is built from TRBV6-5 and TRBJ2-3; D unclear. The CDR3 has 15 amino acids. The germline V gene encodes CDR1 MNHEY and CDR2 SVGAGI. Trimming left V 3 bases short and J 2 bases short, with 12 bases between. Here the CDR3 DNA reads TGTGCCAGCAGTTATCAGTTTTCTAACACAGATACGCAGTATTTT. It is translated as CASSYQFSNTDTQYF.

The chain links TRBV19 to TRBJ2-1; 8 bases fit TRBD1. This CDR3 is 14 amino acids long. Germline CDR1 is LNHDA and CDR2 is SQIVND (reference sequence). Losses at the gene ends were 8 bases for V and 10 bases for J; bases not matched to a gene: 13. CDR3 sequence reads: CASLQDRVLSEQFF. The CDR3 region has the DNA TGTGCCAGTTTACAGGACAGGGTGTTATCCGAGCAGTTCTTC.

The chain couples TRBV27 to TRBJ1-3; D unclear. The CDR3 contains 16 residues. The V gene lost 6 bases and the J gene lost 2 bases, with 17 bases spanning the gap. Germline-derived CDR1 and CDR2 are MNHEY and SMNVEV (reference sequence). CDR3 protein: CASRGGVGQAGNTIYF. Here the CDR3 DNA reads TGTGCCAGCAGAGGCGGTGTAGGGCAGGCTGGAAACACCATATATTTT.

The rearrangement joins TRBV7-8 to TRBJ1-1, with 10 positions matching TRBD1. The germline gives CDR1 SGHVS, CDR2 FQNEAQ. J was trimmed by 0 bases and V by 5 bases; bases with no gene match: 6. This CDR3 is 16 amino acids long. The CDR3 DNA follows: TGTGCCAGCAGCCTCCGGGACAGGGGTTTGAACACTGAAGCTTTCTTT. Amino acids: CASSLRDRGLNTEAFF.

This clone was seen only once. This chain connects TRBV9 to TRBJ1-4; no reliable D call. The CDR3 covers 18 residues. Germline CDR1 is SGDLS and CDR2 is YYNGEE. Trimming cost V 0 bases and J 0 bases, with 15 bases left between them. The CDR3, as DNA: TGTGCCAGCAGCGTAGGCCCACTCCACTCAACAACTAATGAAAAACTGTTTTTT. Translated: CASSVGPLHSTTNEKLFF.

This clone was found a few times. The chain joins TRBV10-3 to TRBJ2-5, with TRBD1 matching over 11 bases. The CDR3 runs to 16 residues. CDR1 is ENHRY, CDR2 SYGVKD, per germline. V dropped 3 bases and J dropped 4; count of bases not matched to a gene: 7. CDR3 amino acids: CAISDPDRGRLETQYF. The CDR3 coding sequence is TGTGCCATCAGTGACCCGGACAGGGGGCGGTTAGAGACCCAGTACTTC.

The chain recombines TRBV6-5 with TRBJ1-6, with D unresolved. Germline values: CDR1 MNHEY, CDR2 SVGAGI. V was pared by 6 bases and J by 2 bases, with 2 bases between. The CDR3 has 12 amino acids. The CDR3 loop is CASSPYNSPLHF. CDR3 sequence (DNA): TGTGCCAGCAGCCCCTATAATTCACCCCTCCACTTT.

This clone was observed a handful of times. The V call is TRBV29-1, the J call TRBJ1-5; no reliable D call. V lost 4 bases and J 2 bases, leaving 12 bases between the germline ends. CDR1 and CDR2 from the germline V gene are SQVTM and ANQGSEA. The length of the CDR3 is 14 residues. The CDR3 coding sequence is TGCAGCGTTGCGGATGGCGGGCGCAATCAGCCCCAGCATTTT. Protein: CSVADGGRNQPQHF.

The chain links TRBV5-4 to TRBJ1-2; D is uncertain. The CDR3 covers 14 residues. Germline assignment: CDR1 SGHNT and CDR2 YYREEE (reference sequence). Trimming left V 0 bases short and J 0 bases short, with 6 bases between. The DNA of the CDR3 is TGTGCCAGCAGCTTGGCCAGTTCTAACTATGGCTACACCTTC. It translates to CASSLASSNYGYTF.

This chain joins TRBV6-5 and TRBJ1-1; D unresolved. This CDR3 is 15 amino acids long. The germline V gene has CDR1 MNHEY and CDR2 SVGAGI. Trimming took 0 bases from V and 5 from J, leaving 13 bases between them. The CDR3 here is CASSYSIRGSTEAFF. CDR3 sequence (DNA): TGTGCCAGCAGTTACTCGATCCGCGGTTCTACTGAAGCTTTCTTT.

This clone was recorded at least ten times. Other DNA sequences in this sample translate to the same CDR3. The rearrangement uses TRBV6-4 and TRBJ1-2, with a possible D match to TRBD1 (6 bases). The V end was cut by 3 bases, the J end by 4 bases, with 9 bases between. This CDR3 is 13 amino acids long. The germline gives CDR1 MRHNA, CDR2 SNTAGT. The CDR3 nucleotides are TGTGCCAGCAGTGATGGGGGGGCCTATGGCTACACCTTC. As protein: CASSDGGAYGYTF.

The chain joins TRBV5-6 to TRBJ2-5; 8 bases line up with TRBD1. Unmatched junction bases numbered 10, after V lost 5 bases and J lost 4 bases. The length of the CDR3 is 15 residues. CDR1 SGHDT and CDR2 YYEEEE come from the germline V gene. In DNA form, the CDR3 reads TGTGCCAGCAGTCCTGACAGGGGCCTTCGAGAGACCCAGTACTTC. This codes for CASSPDRGLRETQYF. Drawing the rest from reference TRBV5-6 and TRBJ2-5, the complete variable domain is DAGVTQSPTHLIKTRGQQVTLRCSPKSGHDTVSWYQQALGQGPQFIFQYYEEEERQRGNFPDRFSGHQFPNYSSELNVNALLLGDSALYLCASSPDRGLRETQYFGPGTRLLVL.

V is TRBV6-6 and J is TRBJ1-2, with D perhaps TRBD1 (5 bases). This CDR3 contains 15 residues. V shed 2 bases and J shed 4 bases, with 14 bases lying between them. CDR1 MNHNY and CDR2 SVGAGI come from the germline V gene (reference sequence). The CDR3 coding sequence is TGTGCCAGCAGTTACCGCGACCGGGGGGGCTATGGCTACACCTTC. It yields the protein CASSYRDRGGYGYTF.